There are many counts of the clone carrying this T cell receptor beta chain. This entry comes from a study of CD8 T cells in ankylosing spondylitis. V lost 1 base, J lost 9 bases, and 16 bases lay in between. The CDR3 sequence is 15 residues long. A single record per CDR3 protein comes from TCRdb applying MiXCR to the 5' RACE reads. Of approximately 130,000 distinct CDR3 sequences listed, more than 9.5% are singletons. Sequenced: blood, either unsorted or a sorted T cell fraction (not recorded which). The rearrangement uses TRBV12-3 or TRBV12-4 and TRBJ1-5; D remains ambiguous. The sequence came from a female donor with ankylosing spondylitis or in good health (not recorded which). CDR3 protein: CASSLVPTGGGPQHF. DNA of the CDR3: TGTGCCAGCAGTTTAGTCCCGACTGGCGGAGGGCCCCAGCATTTT.